This is a list of T cell receptor beta chains from one sample in a study of cytomegalovirus exposure and HLA in healthy donors. TCRdb keeps only in-frame clones here, not all; method: immunoSEQ multiplex PCR. The sample's table shows some 130,000 clones. Sequenced material: PBMCs. The source of these receptors is a woman between 35 and 50 years old in good health and CMV-seropositive. CDR3s include the opening cysteine and the closing phenylalanine or tryptophan. D genes are given only for firm matches.

CDR3	DNA	D	V	J
CASSSGSTYEQYF	TGTGCCAGCAGCTCCGGGTCAACTTACGAGCAGTACTTC	-	TRBV7-9	TRBJ2-7
CASSPPVGSGDNYGYTF	TGTGCCAGCAGTCCCCCCGTGGGGTCGGGGGATAACTATGGCTACACCTTC	-	TRBV28	TRBJ1-2
CASSLGDSQIYGYTF	TGTGCCAGCAGTTTGGGGGACTCGCAAATCTATGGCTACACCTTC	-	TRBV6-6	TRBJ1-2
CASSPGTSGYEQYF	TGTGCCAGCAGCCCCGGGACTAGCGGCTACGAGCAGTACTTC	TRBD2	TRBV5-4	TRBJ2-7
CASSLDKQPQHF	TGTGCCAGCAGCTTGGATAAACAGCCCCAGCATTTT	-	TRBV5-4	TRBJ1-5
CASSSYSTGLASQVEQFF	TGTGCCAGCAGCTCATACTCCACGGGACTAGCCTCTCAGGTAGAGCAGTTCTTC	TRBD2	TRBV7-9	TRBJ2-1
CASSFTAALGEQYF	TGTGCCAGCAGCTTTACCGCGGCTCTAGGAGAGCAGTACTTC	-	TRBV7-2	TRBJ2-5
CASSPQTGGGYGYTF	TGTGCCAGCAGTCCACAGACAGGGGGGGGCTATGGCTACACCTTC	TRBD1	TRBV28	TRBJ1-2
CASSSDNIRYGYTF	TGTGCCAGCAGCTCCGACAACATCCGCTATGGCTACACCTTC	-	TRBV7-2	TRBJ1-2
CASSLGAGGNNEQFF	TGTGCCAGCAGCTTAGGGGCGGGAGGGAACAATGAGCAGTTCTTC	TRBD2	TRBV11-2	TRBJ2-1
CASSAKWGLAGVLAQETQYF	TGTGCCAGCAGCGCAAAGTGGGGACTAGCGGGAGTTTTAGCCCAAGAGACCCAGTACTTC	-	TRBV21-1	TRBJ2-5
CASSPVQGDETQYF	TGCGCCAGCAGCCCCGTGCAGGGGGATGAGACCCAGTACTTC	TRBD1	TRBV5-1	TRBJ2-5
CASSPLDSNNQPQHF	TGTGCCAGTAGTCCTTTAGACAGTAACAATCAGCCCCAGCATTTT	-	TRBV19	TRBJ1-5
CASSIDLAGSGNTIYF	TGTGCCAGTAGTATAGATCTGGCTGGCTCTGGAAACACCATATATTTT	-	TRBV19	TRBJ1-3
CASSEGQLVEETQYF	TGTGCCAGCAGTGAGGGTCAACTAGTGGAGGAGACCCAGTACTTC	-	TRBV2	TRBJ2-5
CASNPGVLAKNIQYF	TGTGCCAGCAATCCAGGGGTCCTAGCCAAAAACATTCAGTACTTC	-	TRBV28	TRBJ2-4
CAIRGREGGTGELFF	TGTGCCATCAGGGGGCGGGAGGGTGGCACCGGGGAGCTGTTTTTT	TRBD2	TRBV10-3	TRBJ2-2
CASSQDAPSGGVAWETQYF	TGCGCCAGCAGCCAAGATGCCCCTAGCGGAGGGGTAGCCTGGGAGACCCAGTACTTC	TRBD2	TRBV4-1	TRBJ2-5
CASSQDPDTEAFF	TGCGCCAGCAGCCAAGATCCGGACACTGAAGCTTTCTTT	-	TRBV4-3	TRBJ1-1
CASSLSSTGDQPQHF	TGTGCCAGCAGTTTATCGAGCACAGGGGATCAGCCCCAGCATTTT	TRBD1	TRBV27	TRBJ1-5
CSVAQLATWEQYF	TGCAGCGTTGCGCAACTAGCTACTTGGGAGCAGTACTTC	-	TRBV29-1	TRBJ2-7
CASSLWDRENEQFF	TGTGCCAGCAGTTTGTGGGACAGGGAGAATGAGCAGTTCTTC	TRBD1	TRBV27	TRBJ2-1
CASSLRTGDRGTGELFF	TGTGCCAGCAGTTTAAGGACAGGGGACCGTGGCACCGGGGAGCTGTTTTTT	TRBD1	TRBV7-3	TRBJ2-2
CASSLWEGRGNEQFF	TGCGCCAGCAGCTTGTGGGAGGGCCGGGGCAATGAGCAGTTCTTC	TRBD2	TRBV5-1	TRBJ2-1
CASSSDSPTYEQYF	TGTGCCAGCAGTTCAGACAGCCCTACCTACGAGCAGTACTTC	-	TRBV28	TRBJ2-7
CASSVGTVLSYEQYF	TGTGCCAGCAGCGTAGGAACAGTGCTCTCCTACGAGCAGTACTTC	-	TRBV9	TRBJ2-7
CASTGASTNTGELFF	TGTGCCAGCACAGGAGCTAGCACGAACACCGGGGAGCTGTTTTTT	-	TRBV2	TRBJ2-2
CASSVRRTSGRSYNEQFF	TGTGCCAGTAGTGTGCGTCGGACTAGCGGGAGGTCCTACAATGAGCAGTTCTTC	TRBD2	TRBV19	TRBJ2-1
CASSPTGTSGRARNYEQYF	TGTGCCAGCAGTCCCACCGGGACTAGCGGGAGGGCCCGTAACTACGAGCAGTACTTC	TRBD2	TRBV27	TRBJ2-7
CASSAPEGYEQYF	TGTGCCAGCAGCGCCCCGGAGGGTTACGAGCAGTACTTC	-	TRBV7-9	TRBJ2-7
CASSSFSGSFTDTQYF	TGCGCCAGCAGCTCCTTTAGCGGGAGCTTCACAGATACGCAGTATTTT	TRBD2	TRBV5-1	TRBJ2-3
CASRRVGLASTDTQYF	TGTGCCAGCAGGAGGGTGGGGTTAGCTAGCACAGATACGCAGTATTTT	-	TRBV28	TRBJ2-3
CASSFGQVNTEAFF	TGTGCCAGCAGTTTCGGACAGGTGAACACTGAAGCTTTCTTT	TRBD1	TRBV6-5	TRBJ1-1
CASVGGAFEQYF	TGTGCCAGCGTTGGAGGAGCGTTCGAGCAGTACTTC	-	TRBV6-1	TRBJ2-7
CASSSTPQAGATDTQYF	TGCGCCAGCAGCTCGACCCCTCAAGCGGGAGCGACAGATACGCAGTATTTT	TRBD2	TRBV5-1	TRBJ2-3
CASSLEGLAYEQFF	TGTGCCAGCAGCTTGGAGGGACTAGCGTATGAGCAGTTCTTC	TRBD2	TRBV5-4	TRBJ2-1
CASSWGRTGNTEAFF	TGTGCCAGCAGCTGGGGCCGGACGGGCAACACTGAAGCTTTCTTT	-	TRBV5-8	TRBJ1-1
CASTPDRGPSSYNEQFF	TGCGCCAGCACTCCCGACAGGGGGCCTAGCTCCTACAATGAGCAGTTCTTC	TRBD1	TRBV5-1	TRBJ2-1
CASRTGSAGGGGEQFF	TGTGCCAGCAGAACAGGGTCGGCGGGAGGAGGCGGTGAGCAGTTCTTC	TRBD2	TRBV6-6	TRBJ2-1
CASSPLGLAGEADTQYF	TGTGCCAGCAGCCCCCTAGGTCTAGCGGGAGAGGCAGATACGCAGTATTTT	TRBD2	TRBV28	TRBJ2-3
CASGSLTATILGGANVLTF	TGCGCCAGCGGATCCCTAACAGCAACCATACTCGGAGGGGCCAACGTCCTGACTTTC	-	TRBV5-1	TRBJ2-6
CASSKWASGSSPGPYNEQFF	-	-	TRBV21-1	TRBJ2-1
CASSRQGVPEAFF	TGTGCCAGTTCCCGACAGGGTGTTCCTGAAGCTTTCTTT	TRBD1	TRBV19	TRBJ1-1
CASSIPAGASETQYF	TGCGCCAGCAGCATACCAGCGGGAGCGAGCGAGACCCAGTACTTC	TRBD2	TRBV5-1	TRBJ2-5
CASSLEVGVSGKAIQYF	TGTGCCAGCAGCTTAGAGGTTGGGGTAAGCGGGAAGGCCATTCAGTACTTC	TRBD2	TRBV7-2	TRBJ2-4
CASRPGGLFSNTQYF	TGTGCCAGCAGGCCAGGGGGCTTGTTCTCTAATACGCAGTATTTT	TRBD1	TRBV25-1	TRBJ2-3
CASSPGGSGANVLTF	TGTGCCAGCAGCCCGGGAGGCTCTGGGGCCAACGTCCTGACTTTC	TRBD2	TRBV28	TRBJ2-6
CASSNTGQGWNEKLFF	TGCGCCAGCAGCAATACAGGACAGGGATGGAATGAAAAACTGTTTTTT	TRBD1	TRBV5-1	TRBJ1-4
CASSAASGPYNEQFF	TGTGCCAGTAGTGCGGCTAGCGGGCCCTACAATGAGCAGTTCTTC	TRBD2	TRBV19	TRBJ2-1
CASSLVVAGNEQFF	TGCGCCAGCAGCTTGGTGGTAGCGGGCAATGAGCAGTTCTTC	TRBD2	TRBV5-1	TRBJ2-1
CASSLGDRGFHTEAFF	TGTGCCAGCAGCTTAGGTGACAGGGGGTTTCACACTGAAGCTTTCTTT	TRBD1	TRBV7-9	TRBJ1-1
CASSIDRGLYRGYTF	TGTGCCAGTAGTATCGACAGGGGGTTATATCGTGGCTACACCTTC	TRBD1	TRBV19	TRBJ1-2
CASSLDGSGGTSYGYTF	TGTGCCAGCAGCTTAGACGGCAGCGGTGGAACTAGCTATGGCTACACCTTC	-	TRBV7-2	TRBJ1-2
CATSRDLAGAYEQYF	TGTGCCACCAGCAGAGATCTAGCGGGGGCCTACGAGCAGTACTTC	TRBD2	TRBV15	TRBJ2-7
CASSLVDGGTTYF	TGTGCCAGCAGCCTTGTGGACGGAGGGACCACGTACTTC	-	TRBV9	TRBJ2-7
CASRGRGGSGTGELFF	TGTGCCAGTAGAGGACGCGGAGGGAGCGGCACCGGGGAGCTGTTTTTT	-	TRBV19	TRBJ2-2
CASSKSVRNYEQYF	TGTGCCAGCAGCAAAAGCGTCAGAAACTACGAGCAGTACTTC	-	TRBV21-1	TRBJ2-7
CSVEDQGLAEETQYF	TGCAGCGTTGAAGATCAGGGCCTAGCGGAAGAGACCCAGTACTTC	TRBD2	TRBV29-1	TRBJ2-5